This T cell receptor beta chain was identified during a study of blood T cell repertoires in COVID-19. In the study overall: The study drew acute and convalescent COVID-19 samples from the United States, Italy and Spain. T cells, B-cell-depleted T cells, or PBMCs supplied cDNA or gDNA.

Original data processing: Amplification of reference gene primers was used by the study to estimate nucleated cell counts. The table came from immunoSEQ multiplex PCR; TCRdb's copy has only in-frame clones and leaves some out. That table supplies the V and J calls and clone size; D and trimming were determined from the DNA. Among 80,000 to 95,000 clones listed, 85% were seen once. This clone has just a few counts. Specimen: peripheral blood. The source of this sequence is a man older than 75 with acute or convalescent COVID-19.

This chain's CDR3 is CATRTSHNTGELFF. The DNA of the CDR3 is TGTGCCACCCGGACTAGCCACAACACCGGGGAGCTGTTTTTT. The chain has TRBV19 and TRBJ2-2, with 8 bases identical to TRBD2. The CDR3 loop spans 14 amino acids. After removal of 10 bases from V and 2 bases from J, the junction contained 6 bases not matched to a gene. Germline-derived CDR1 and CDR2 are LNHDA and SQIVND (reference sequence).